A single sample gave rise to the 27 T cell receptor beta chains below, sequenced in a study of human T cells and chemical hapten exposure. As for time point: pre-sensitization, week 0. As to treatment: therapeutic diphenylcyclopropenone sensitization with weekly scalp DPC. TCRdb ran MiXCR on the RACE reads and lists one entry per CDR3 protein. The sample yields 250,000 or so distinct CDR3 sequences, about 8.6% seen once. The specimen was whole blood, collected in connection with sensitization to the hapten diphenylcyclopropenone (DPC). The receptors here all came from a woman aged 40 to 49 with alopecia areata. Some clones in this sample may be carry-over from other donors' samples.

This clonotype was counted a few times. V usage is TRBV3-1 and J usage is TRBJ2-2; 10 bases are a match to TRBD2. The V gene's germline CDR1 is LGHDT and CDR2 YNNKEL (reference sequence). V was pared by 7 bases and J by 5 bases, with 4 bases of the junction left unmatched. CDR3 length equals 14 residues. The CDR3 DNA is TGTGCCAGCACCGGACTAGCGGAAACCGGGGAGCTGTTTTTT. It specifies CASTGLAETGELFF.

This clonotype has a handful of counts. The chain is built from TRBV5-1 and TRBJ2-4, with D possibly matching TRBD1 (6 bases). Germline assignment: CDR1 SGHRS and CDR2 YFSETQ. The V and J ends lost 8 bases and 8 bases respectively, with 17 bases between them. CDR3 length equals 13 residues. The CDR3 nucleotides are TGCGCCAGTTCCGAGAGGGGGTCGGACATTCAGTACTTC. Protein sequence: CASSERGSDIQYF.

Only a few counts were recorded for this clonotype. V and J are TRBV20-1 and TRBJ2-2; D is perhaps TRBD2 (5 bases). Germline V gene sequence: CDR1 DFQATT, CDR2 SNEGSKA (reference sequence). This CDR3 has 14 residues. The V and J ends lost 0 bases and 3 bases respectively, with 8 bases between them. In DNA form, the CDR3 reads TGCAGTGCTAGAGAGGCGGGTCACACCGGGGAGCTGTTTTTT. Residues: CSAREAGHTGELFF.

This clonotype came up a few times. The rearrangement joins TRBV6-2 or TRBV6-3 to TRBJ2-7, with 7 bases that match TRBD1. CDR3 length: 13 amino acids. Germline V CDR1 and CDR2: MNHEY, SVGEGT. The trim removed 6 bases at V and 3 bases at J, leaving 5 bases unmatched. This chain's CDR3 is CASSGNRGYEQYF. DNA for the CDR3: TGTGCCAGCAGCGGGAACAGGGGCTACGAGCAGTACTTC.

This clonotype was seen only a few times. CDR3 in DNA: TGTGCCAGCAGCCTAACATCAGTAAACACTGAAGCTTTCTTT. Its translation is CASSLTSVNTEAFF. The chain is built from TRBV27 and TRBJ1-1; D unclear. Germline V gives CDR1 MNHEY, CDR2 SMNVEV (reference sequence). The CDR3 runs 14 residues. The germline V and J ends were trimmed by 6 bases and 2 bases, with 13 bases remaining between them.

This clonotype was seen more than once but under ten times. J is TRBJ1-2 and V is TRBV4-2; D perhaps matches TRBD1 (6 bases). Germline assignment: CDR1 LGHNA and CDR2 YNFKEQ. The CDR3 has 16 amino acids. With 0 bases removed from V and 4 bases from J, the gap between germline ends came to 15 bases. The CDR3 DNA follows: TGTGCCAGCAGCCAAGAACTCCACAGGGAAACCTATGGCTACACCTTC. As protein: CASSQELHRETYGYTF.

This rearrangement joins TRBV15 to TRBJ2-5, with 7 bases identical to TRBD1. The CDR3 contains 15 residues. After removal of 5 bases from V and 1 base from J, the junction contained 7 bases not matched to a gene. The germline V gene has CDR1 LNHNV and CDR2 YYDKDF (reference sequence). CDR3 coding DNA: TGTGCCACCAGCGGCATTGGGACAGTCCAAGAGACCCAGTACTTC. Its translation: CATSGIGTVQETQYF.

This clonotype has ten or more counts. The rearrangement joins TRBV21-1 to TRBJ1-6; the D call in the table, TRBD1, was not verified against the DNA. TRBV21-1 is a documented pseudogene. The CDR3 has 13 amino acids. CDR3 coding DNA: TGTGCCAGCAGCAACAGGGATAATTCACCCCTCCACTTT. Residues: CASSNRDNSPLHF.

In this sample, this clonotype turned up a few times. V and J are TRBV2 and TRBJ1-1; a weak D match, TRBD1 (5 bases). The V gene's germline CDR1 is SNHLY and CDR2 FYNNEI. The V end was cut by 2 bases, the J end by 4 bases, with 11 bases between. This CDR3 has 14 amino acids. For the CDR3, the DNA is TGTGCCAGCAGTGAACTTGAGGGGTCCACTGAAGCTTTCTTT. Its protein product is CASSELEGSTEAFF.

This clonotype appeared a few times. The CDR3 protein is CASSLVRPEAFF. CDR3 DNA: TGTGCCAGCAGCTTGGTCAGGCCAGAAGCTTTCTTT. The chain carries TRBV5-5 and TRBJ1-1; D is unresolved. Trimming removed 0 bases at V and 8 bases at J, with 8 bases between. CDR1 and CDR2 (germline): SGHKS, YYEKEE (reference sequence). The CDR3 loop spans 12 amino acids.

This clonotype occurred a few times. The CDR3 is CAIHPGQGNNEQFF. CDR3 DNA: TGTGCCATCCATCCGGGACAGGGGAACAATGAGCAGTTCTTC. The chain links TRBV10-3 to TRBJ2-1; 10 positions match TRBD1. This CDR3 spans 14 amino acids. Germline trimming cut 8 bases from V and 5 bases from J; bases unmatched to any gene: 6. Germline V CDR1 and CDR2: ENHRY, SYGVKD.

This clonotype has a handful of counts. CDR3 in amino acids: CASSPPAPHVKQFF. For the CDR3, the DNA is TGCGCCAGCAGCCCGCCGGCCCCACACGTGAAGCAGTTCTTC. The gene calls are TRBV5-1 and TRBJ2-1; D unresolved. The length of the CDR3 is 14 residues. Germline V gene data show CDR1 as SGHRS and CDR2 as YFSETQ. Between the trimmed V and J ends, which lost 4 bases and 11 bases, there was a span of 19 bases.

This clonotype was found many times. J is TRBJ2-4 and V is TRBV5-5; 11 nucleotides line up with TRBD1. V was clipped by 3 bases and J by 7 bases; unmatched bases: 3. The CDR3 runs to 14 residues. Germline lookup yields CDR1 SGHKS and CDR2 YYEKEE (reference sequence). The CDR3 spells CASSSGQGANIQYF. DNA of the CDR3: TGTGCCAGCAGCTCAGGACAGGGGGCGAACATTCAGTACTTC.

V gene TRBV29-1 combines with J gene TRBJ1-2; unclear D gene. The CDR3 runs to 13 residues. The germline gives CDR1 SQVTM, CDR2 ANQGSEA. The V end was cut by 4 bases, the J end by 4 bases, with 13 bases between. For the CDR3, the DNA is TGCAGCGTTGCGGGCCAGGCGGGCTATGGCTACACCTTC. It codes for CSVAGQAGYGYTF.

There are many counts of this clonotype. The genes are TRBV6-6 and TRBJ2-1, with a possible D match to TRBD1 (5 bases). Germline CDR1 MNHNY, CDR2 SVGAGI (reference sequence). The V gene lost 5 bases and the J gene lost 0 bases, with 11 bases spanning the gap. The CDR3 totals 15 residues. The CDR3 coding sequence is TGTGCCAGCAGTGCCGACAGAAGCTCCTACAATGAGCAGTTCTTC. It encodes CASSADRSSYNEQFF.

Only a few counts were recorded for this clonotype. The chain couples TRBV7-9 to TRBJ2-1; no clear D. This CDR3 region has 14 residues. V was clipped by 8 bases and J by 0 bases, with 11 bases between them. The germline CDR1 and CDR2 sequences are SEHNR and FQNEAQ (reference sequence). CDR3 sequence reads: CASGDKYSYNEQFF. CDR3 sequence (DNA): TGTGCCAGCGGAGATAAATACTCCTACAATGAGCAGTTCTTC.

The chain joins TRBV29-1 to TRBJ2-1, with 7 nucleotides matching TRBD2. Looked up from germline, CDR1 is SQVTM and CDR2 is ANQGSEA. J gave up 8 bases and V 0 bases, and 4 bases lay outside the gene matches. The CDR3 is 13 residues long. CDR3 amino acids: CSVEDLAGDEQFF. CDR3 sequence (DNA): TGCAGCGTTGAAGATCTGGCGGGGGATGAGCAGTTCTTC.

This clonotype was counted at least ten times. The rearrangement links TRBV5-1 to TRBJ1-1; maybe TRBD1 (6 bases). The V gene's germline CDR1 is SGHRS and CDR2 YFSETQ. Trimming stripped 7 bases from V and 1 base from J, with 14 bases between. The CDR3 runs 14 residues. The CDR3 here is CASRGGTQNTEAFF. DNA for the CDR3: TGCGCCAGCCGAGGGGGGACACAGAACACTGAAGCTTTCTTT.

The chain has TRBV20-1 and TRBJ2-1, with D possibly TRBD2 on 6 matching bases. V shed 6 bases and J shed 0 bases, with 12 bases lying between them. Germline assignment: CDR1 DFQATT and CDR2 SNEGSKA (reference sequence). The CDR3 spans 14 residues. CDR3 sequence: CSAKTGDSYNEQFF. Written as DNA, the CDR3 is TGCAGTGCAAAAACGGGAGACTCCTACAATGAGCAGTTCTTC.

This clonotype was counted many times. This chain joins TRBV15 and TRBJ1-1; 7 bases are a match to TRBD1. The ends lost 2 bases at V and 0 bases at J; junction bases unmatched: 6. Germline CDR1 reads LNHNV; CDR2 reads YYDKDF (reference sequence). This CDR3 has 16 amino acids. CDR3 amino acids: CATSRPLDRLNTEAFF. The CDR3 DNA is TGTGCCACCAGCAGACCATTGGACAGGCTGAACACTGAAGCTTTCTTT.

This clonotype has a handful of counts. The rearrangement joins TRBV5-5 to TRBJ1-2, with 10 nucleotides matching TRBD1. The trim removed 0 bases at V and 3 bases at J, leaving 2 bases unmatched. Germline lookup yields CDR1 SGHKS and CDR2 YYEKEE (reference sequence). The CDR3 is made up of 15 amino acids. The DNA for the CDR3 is TGTGCCAGCAGCTTGGTTGGGACAGGGGACTATGGCTACACCTTC. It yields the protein CASSLVGTGDYGYTF.

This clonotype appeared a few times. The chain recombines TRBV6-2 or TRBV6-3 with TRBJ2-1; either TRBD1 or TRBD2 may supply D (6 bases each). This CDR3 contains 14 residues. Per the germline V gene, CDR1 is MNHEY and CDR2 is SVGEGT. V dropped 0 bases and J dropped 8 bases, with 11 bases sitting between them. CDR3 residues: CASSYSTGADEQFF. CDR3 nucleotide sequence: TGTGCCAGCAGTTACTCGACGGGGGCTGATGAGCAGTTCTTC.

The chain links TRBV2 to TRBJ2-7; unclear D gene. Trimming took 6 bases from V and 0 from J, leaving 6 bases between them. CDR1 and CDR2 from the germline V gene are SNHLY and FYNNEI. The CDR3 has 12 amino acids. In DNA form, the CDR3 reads TGTGCCAGCAGAACGGACTCCTACGAGCAGTACTTC. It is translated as CASRTDSYEQYF.

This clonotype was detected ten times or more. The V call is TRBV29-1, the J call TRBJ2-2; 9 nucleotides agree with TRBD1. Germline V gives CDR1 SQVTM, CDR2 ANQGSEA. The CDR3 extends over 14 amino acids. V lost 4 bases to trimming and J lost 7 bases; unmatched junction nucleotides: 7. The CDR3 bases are TGCAGCGTTGTGAGGGACAGGGTTAGCGGGGAGCTGTTTTTT. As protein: CSVVRDRVSGELFF.

CDR3 DNA sequence: TGTGCCAGCAGCTTATTAGCAGGGGATAATTCACCCCTCCACTTT. This translates into CASSLLAGDNSPLHF. V gene TRBV7-9 combines with J gene TRBJ1-6; perhaps TRBD1 as D (6 bases). The CDR3 extends over 15 amino acids. CDR1 SEHNR and CDR2 FQNEAQ come from the germline V gene (reference sequence). Trimming stripped 2 bases from V and 5 bases from J, with 10 bases between.

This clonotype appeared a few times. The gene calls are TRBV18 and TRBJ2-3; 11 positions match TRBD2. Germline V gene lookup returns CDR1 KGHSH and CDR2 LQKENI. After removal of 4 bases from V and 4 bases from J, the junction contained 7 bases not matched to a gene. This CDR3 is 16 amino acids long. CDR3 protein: CASSRDSGRAADTQYF. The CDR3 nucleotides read TGTGCCAGCTCACGAGATAGCGGGAGGGCCGCAGATACGCAGTATTTT.

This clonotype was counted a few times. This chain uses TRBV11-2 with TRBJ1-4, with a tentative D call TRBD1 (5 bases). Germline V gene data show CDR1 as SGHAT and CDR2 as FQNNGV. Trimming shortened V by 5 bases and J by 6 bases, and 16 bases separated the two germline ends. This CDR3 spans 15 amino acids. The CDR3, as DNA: TGTGCCAGCAGCCGGACCCTCCGAGGGGATGAAAAACTGTTTTTT. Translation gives CASSRTLRGDEKLFF.